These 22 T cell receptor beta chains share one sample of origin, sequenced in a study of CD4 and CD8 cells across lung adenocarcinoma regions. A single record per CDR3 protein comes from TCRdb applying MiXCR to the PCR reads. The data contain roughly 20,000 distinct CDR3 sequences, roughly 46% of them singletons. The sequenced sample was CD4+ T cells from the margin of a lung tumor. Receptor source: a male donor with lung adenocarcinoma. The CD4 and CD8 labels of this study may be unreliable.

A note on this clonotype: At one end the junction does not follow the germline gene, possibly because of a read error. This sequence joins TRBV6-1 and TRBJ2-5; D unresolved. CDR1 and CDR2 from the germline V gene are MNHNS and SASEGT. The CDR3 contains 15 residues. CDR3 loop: CASSEVARDQETQYF. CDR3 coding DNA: TGTGCCAGCAGTGAAGTGGCTCGTGACCAAGAGACTCAGTACTTC.

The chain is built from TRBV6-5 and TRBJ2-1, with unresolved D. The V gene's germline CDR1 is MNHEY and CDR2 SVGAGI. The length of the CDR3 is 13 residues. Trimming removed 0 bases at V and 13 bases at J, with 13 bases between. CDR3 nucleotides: TGTGCCAGCAGTTACTCGAGCTTCGAGACCCAGTTCTTC. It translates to CASSYSSFETQFF.

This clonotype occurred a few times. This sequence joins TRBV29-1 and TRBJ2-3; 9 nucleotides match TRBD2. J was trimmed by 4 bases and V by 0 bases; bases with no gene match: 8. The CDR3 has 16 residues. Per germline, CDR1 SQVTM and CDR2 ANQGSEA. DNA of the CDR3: TGCAGCGTTGAAGAAGTGGCGGGAGGGTGGGCAGATACGCAGTATTTT. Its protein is CSVEEVAGGWADTQYF.

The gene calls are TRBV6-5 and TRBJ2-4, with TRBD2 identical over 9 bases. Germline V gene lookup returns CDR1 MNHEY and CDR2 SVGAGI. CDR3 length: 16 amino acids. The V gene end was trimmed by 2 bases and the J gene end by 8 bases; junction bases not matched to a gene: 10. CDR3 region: CASSYGGIAGEDIQYF. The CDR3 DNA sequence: TGTGCCAGCAGTTACGGTGGAATAGCGGGAGAAGACATTCAGTACTTC.

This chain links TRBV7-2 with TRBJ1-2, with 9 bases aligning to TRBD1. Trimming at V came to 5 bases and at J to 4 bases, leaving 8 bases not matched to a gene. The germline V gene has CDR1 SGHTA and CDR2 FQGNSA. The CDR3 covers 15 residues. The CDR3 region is CASSRPTGGSYGYTF. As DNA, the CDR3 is TGTGCCAGCAGCCGCCCGACAGGGGGTTCCTATGGCTACACCTTC.

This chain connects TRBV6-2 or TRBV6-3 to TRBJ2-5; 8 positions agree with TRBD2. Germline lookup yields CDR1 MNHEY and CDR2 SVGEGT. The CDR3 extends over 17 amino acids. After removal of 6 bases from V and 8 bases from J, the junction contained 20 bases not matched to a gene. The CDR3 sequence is CASRLGSGGGDPDTQYF. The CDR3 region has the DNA TGTGCCAGCAGGCTGGGGTCCGGGGGGGGGGACCCAGATACCCAGTACTTC.

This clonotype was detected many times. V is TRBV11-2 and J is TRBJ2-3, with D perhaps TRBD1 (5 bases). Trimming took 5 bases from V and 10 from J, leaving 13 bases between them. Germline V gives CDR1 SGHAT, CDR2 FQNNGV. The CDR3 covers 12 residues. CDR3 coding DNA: TGTGCCAGCAGCCCGGAAGAAGGGGCGCAGTATTTT. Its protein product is CASSPEEGAQYF.

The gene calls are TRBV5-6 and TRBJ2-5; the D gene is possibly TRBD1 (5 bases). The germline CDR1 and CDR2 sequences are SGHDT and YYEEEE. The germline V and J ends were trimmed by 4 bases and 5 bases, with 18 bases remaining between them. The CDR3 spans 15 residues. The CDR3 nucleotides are TGTGCCAGCAGCAGCAACAGGTGGAGTAGGGAGACCCAGTACTTC. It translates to CASSSNRWSRETQYF.

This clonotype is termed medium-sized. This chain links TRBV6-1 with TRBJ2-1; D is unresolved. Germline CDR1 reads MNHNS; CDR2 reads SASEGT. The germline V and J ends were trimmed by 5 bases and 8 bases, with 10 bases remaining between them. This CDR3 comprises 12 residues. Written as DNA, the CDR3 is TGTGCCAGCAGTCTTCAAGGCGATGAGCAGTTCTTC. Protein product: CASSLQGDEQFF.

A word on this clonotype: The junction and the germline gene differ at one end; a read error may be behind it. CDR3 sequence reads: CASSQDAGLGSKNIQYF. The DNA for the CDR3 is TGTGCCAGCAGCCAAGACGCGGGGCTGGGCAGCAAAAATATTCAGTACTTC. The V gene is TRBV14, the J gene TRBJ2-4, with a weak D call TRBD2 (6 bases). The CDR3 length is 17 residues. CDR1 and CDR2 from the germline V gene are SGHDN and FVKESK. Full variable domain (missing parts from reference TRBV14 and TRBJ2-4): EAGVTQFPSHSVIEKGQTVTLRCDPISGHDNLYWYRRVMGKEIKFLLHFVKESKQDESGMPNNRFLAERTGGTYSTLKVQPAELEDSGVYFCASSQDAGLGSKNIQYFGAGTRLSVL.

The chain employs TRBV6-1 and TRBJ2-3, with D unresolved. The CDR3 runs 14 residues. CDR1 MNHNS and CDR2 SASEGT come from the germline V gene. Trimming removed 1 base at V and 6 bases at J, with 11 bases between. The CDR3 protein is CASSEGTSDDTQYF. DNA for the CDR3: TGTGCCAGCAGTGAAGGGACCAGCGATGATACGCAGTATTTT.

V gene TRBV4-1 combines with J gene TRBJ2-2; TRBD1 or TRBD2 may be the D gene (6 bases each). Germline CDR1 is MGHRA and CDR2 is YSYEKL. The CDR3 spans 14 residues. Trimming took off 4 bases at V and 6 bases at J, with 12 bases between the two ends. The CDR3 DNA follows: TGCGCCAGCAGCCGATTGGGGGGCGCCGGGGAGCTGTTTTTT. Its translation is CASSRLGGAGELFF.

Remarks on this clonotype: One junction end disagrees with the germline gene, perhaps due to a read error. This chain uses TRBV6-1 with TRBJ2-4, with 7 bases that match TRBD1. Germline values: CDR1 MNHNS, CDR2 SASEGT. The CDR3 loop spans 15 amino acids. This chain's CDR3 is CASGEGGRDQEIQYF. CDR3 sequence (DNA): TGTGCCAGCGGTGAAGGGGGCCGTGACCAAGAGATCCAGTACTTC.

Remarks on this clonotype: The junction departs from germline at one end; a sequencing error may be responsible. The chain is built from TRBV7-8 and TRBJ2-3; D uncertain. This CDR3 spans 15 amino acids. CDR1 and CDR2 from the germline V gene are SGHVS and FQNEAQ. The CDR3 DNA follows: TGTGCCAGCAGCTTAGCCTTGAGCGCCGGAGATACTCAGTATTTC. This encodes CASSLALSAGDTQYF.

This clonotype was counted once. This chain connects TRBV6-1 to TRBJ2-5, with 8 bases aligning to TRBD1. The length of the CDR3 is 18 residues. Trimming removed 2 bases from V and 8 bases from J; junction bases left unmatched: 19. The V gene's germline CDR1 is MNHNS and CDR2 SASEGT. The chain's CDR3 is CASSERTGRGRDQNTQYF. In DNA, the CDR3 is TGTGCCAGCAGTGAAAGGACAGGGCGGGGCCGAGACCAAAACACCCAGTACTTC.

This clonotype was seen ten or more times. CDR3 bases: TGTGCCAGCAGCTTAGGACAGGGGGGTCAGCCCCAGCATTTT. Translated: CASSLGQGGQPQHF. V usage is TRBV7-9 and J usage is TRBJ1-5; TRBD1 matches 9 bases. CDR3 length equals 14 residues. V gave up 1 base and J gave up 6 bases; unmatched junction bases: 1. Germline V gene lookup returns CDR1 SEHNR and CDR2 FQNEAQ (reference sequence).

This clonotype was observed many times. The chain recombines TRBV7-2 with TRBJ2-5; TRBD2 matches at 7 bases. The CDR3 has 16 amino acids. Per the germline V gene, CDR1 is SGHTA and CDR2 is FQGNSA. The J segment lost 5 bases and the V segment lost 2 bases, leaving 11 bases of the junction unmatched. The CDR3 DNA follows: TGTGCCAGCAGCTTATCGTTGGCGGGAGAGGGGGAGACCCAGTACTTC. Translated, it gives CASSLSLAGEGETQYF.

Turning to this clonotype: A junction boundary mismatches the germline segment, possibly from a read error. CDR3: CASSDSSGSTETQYF. CDR3 DNA sequence: TGTGCCAGCAGTGACTCTAGCGGGAGCACAGAGACGCAGTACTTT. This chain joins TRBV6-4 and TRBJ2-3; TRBD2 matches at 9 bases. CDR3 size: 15 residues. The germline V gene encodes CDR1 MRHNA and CDR2 SNTAGT.

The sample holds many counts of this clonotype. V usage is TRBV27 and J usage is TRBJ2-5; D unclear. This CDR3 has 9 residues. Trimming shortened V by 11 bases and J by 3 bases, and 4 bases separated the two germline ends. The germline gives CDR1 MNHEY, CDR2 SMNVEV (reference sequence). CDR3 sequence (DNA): TGTGCCCGCGAAGAGACCCAGTACTTC. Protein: CAREETQYF.

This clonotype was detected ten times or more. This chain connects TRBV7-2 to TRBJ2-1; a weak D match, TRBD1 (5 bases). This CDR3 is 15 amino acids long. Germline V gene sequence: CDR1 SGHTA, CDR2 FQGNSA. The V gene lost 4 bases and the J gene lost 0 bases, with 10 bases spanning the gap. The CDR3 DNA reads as TGTGCCAGCAGCTCTTTTGACAGCTCCTACAATGAGCAGTTCTTC. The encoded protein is CASSSFDSSYNEQFF.

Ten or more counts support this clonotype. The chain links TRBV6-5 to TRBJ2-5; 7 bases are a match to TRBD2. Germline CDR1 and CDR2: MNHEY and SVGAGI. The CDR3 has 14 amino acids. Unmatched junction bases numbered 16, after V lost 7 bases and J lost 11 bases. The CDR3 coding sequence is TGTGCCAGCATTTTAGCGAGCGGGGAGAGGGAGCAGTACTTC. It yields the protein CASILASGEREQYF.

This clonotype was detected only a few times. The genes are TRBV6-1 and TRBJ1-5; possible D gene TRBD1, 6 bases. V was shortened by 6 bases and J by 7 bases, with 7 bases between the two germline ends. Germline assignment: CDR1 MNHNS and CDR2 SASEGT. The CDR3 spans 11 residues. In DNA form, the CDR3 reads TGTGCCAGCAGCGGGGGCCAGCCCCAGCATTTT. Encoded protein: CASSGGQPQHF.